These 2 T cell receptor beta chains were all obtained from the same sample, sequenced in a study of T cells in Graves' hyperthyroidism and ophthalmopathy. Amplified TCR beta CDR3 regions came from RNA transcripts. A set of HTBI primers served as the primers for a first-round RT-PCR of the TCR CDR3. TCRdb independently ran MiXCR on the multiplex PCR reads; one entry per CDR3 protein. Among a few hundred thousand distinct CDR3 sequences listed, roughly 13% were seen once. The specimen was blood. Every receptor here comes from a woman younger than 35 with Graves' hyperthyroidism.

The chain joins TRBV6-1 to TRBJ2-7; D possibly corresponds to TRBD1 (5 bases). CDR1 is MNHNS and CDR2 is SASEGT in the germline V gene. Trimming left V 8 bases short and J 6 bases short, with 14 bases between. The CDR3 spans 12 residues. CDR3 sequence reads: CASGTGFGEQYF. The DNA for the CDR3 is TGTGCCAGCGGAACAGGATTCGGCGAGCAGTACTTC.

This clonotype was recorded many times. The DNA of the CDR3 is TGTGCCAGCAGTTTTGGAGGGATGGGTGAAGCTTTCTTT. It translates to CASSFGGMGEAFF. The V call is TRBV27, the J call TRBJ1-1; D remains unclear. This CDR3 has 13 residues. Trimming took off 3 bases at V and 7 bases at J, with 12 bases between the two ends. Germline V CDR1 and CDR2: MNHEY, SMNVEV (reference sequence).